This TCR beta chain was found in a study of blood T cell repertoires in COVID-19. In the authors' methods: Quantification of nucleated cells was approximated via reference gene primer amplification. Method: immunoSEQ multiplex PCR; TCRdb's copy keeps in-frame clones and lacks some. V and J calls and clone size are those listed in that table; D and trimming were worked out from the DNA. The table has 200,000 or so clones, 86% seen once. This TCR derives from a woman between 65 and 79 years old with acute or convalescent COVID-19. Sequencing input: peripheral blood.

CDR3 bases: TGTGCCAGCAGCCATTTGTCAGACGAGCAGTACTTC. It encodes CASSHLSDEQYF. This sequence joins TRBV3-1 (or the pseudogene TRBV3-2) and TRBJ2-7; D gene unclear. Germline CDR1 is LGHDT and CDR2 is YNNKEL (reference sequence). V lost 3 bases and J lost 5, with 8 bases in between. The CDR3 is 12 residues long.